The present T cell receptor (beta chain) was sequenced within a study of CD4 T cells in relation to SARS-CoV-2 and coronaviruses. The unexposed donors gave CD4+ T cells in about 2011-2019, prior to COVID-19. The cells were cultured for about ten days before CD4+ T cells were isolated. Germline V gene sequence: CDR1 SGHDN, CDR2 FVKESK. The CDR3 is 14 amino acids. Trimming removed 8 bases from V and 8 bases from J; junction bases left unmatched: 11. Study outcomes and limitations: About 65% of donors had memory CD4+ clonotypes crossrecognizing SARS-CoV-2 and common cold coronavirus spike.

This clone was counted once. The antigen is undetermined. Assay used: immunoSEQ multiplex PCR; TCRdb lists only in-frame clones, some missing. The table records approximately 20,000 clones, around 70% of them present only once. The TCR originated in a human donor in good health. Sequencing was performed on CD4+ T cells from PBMCs, cultured in vitro. V usage is TRBV14 and J usage is TRBJ2-3; TRBD2 matches 9 bases. In DNA form, the CDR3 reads TGTGCCAGCTCTGCAGGGGCGCGGGAGGGTACGCAGTATTTT. Protein: CASSAGAREGTQYF.